Shown below are 27 T cell receptor beta chains from a single sample sequenced in a study of blood T cell repertoires in COVID-19. Clones were read by immunoSEQ multiplex PCR, and TCRdb kept only the in-frame ones, dropping some. The sample holds about 190,000 clones, 89% seen once. Sequencing used peripheral blood. The receptors were sampled from a middle-aged man with acute or convalescent COVID-19.

The V gene is TRBV10-2, the J gene TRBJ2-1; 8 bases match TRBD1. CDR1 is WSHSY and CDR2 is SAAADI in the germline V gene. The CDR3 runs 15 residues. The J segment lost 4 bases and the V segment lost 3 bases, leaving 5 bases of the junction unmatched. The CDR3 loop is CASSDGQGGYNEQFF. CDR3 bases: TGCGCCAGCAGTGACGGACAGGGAGGTTACAATGAGCAGTTCTTC.

This chain joins TRBV2 and TRBJ2-6; D unclear. V was trimmed by 4 bases and J by 4 bases, leaving 5 bases between them. The CDR3 loop spans 13 amino acids. CDR1 SNHLY and CDR2 FYNNEI come from the germline V gene. The CDR3 loop reads CASSVSGANVLTF. Written as DNA, the CDR3 is TGTGCCAGCAGTGTGTCGGGGGCCAACGTCCTGACTTTC.

This clone has a single count. This rearrangement joins TRBV19 to TRBJ2-7; 11 bases fit TRBD1. The ends lost 7 bases at V and 5 bases at J; junction bases unmatched: 7. From germline, CDR1 is LNHDA and CDR2 SQIVND (reference sequence). The CDR3 spans 14 residues. The CDR3 coding sequence is TGTGCCAGTAACGACGGACAGGGGGCCCACGAGCAGTACTTC. This codes for CASNDGQGAHEQYF.

The chain employs TRBV18 and TRBJ2-2; D may be TRBD1 (6 bases). Trimming removed 3 bases at V and 3 bases at J, with 17 bases between. Germline CDR1 and CDR2: KGHSH and LQKENI. The CDR3 sequence is 17 residues long. The CDR3 reads CASSPSRTGPYTGELFF. The CDR3 bases are TGTGCCAGCTCACCCAGCAGAACAGGGCCGTACACCGGGGAGCTGTTTTTT.

This chain connects TRBV6-2 or TRBV6-3 to TRBJ2-3, with 10 bases identical to TRBD2. V was clipped by 2 bases and J by 2 bases; unmatched bases: 4. Germline-derived CDR1 and CDR2 are MNHEY and SVGEGT. This CDR3 has 16 residues. The CDR3 reads CASSYGTSGITDTQYF. In DNA form, the CDR3 reads TGTGCCAGCAGTTACGGCACTAGCGGGATCACAGATACGCAGTATTTT.

A note on this clone: Other nucleotide sequences from this sample produce the same CDR3. This chain links TRBV4-1 with TRBJ1-6; D is ambiguous. The CDR3 consists of 14 residues. Trimming left V 4 bases short and J 0 bases short, with 4 bases between. Germline lookup yields CDR1 MGHRA and CDR2 YSYEKL. The CDR3 sequence is CASSPGSYNSPLHF. The CDR3 DNA is TGCGCCAGCAGCCCCGGCTCCTATAATTCACCCCTCCACTTT.

The V call is TRBV11-2, the J call TRBJ2-1; 9 nucleotides match TRBD2. This CDR3 spans 15 amino acids. The V and J ends lost 4 bases and 4 bases, in that order; junction bases with no gene match: 5. Germline CDR1 and CDR2: SGHAT and FQNNGV. The CDR3 here is CASSYVRGGYNEQFF. Here the CDR3 DNA reads TGTGCCAGCAGCTACGTGCGGGGGGGTTACAATGAGCAGTTCTTC.

This clone was detected only once. The chain is built from TRBV6-7 and TRBJ2-7; D may be TRBD2 (5 bases). TRBV6-7 is an open reading frame, and its role is uncertain. The CDR3 totals 22 residues. The ends were cut back, 6 bases at V and 3 bases at J, with 39 bases in the middle. CDR3 nucleotide sequence: TGTGCCAGCAGCTTAGCGAAAAGGAACAAGACGAACTCACCATGGAGTCACTACGAGCAGTACTTC. This encodes CASSLAKRNKTNSPWSHYEQYF.

V and J are TRBV7-6 and TRBJ2-7, with D perhaps TRBD2 (6 bases). In germline, CDR1 is SGHVS, CDR2 FNYEAQ. V was shortened by 5 bases and J by 2 bases, with 16 bases between the two germline ends. The CDR3 is 15 residues long. CDR3 bases: TGTGCCAGCAGCCTTTCGGGCGGGGCGGCCTACGAGCAGTACTTC. This translates into CASSLSGGAAYEQYF. Using reference TRBV7-6 and TRBJ2-7 for the parts outside the CDR3, the full variable domain is GAGVSQSPRYKVTKRGQDVALRCDPISGHVSLYWYRQALGQGPEFLTYFNYEAQQDKSGLPNDRFSAERPEGSISTLTIQRTEQRDSAMYRCASSLSGGAAYEQYFGPGTRLTVT.

The V gene is TRBV7-2, the J gene TRBJ1-3; D gene uncertain. This CDR3 is 15 amino acids long. CDR1 SGHTA and CDR2 FQGNSA come from the germline V gene. Trimming removed 4 bases at V and 0 bases at J, with 10 bases between. CDR3 loop: CASSSDRSSGNTIYF. The CDR3 DNA follows: TGTGCCAGCAGCTCAGACCGGAGCTCTGGAAACACCATATATTTT.

The chain uses TRBV5-1 and TRBJ1-6, with a possible D match to TRBD1 (5 bases). Trimming took 2 bases from V and 7 from J, leaving 10 bases between them. CDR1 and CDR2 from the germline V gene are SGHRS and YFSETQ. There are 14 residues in the CDR3. CDR3 loop: CASSLRQGNSPLHF. The CDR3 DNA reads TGCGCCAGCAGCTTAAGGCAGGGCAATTCACCCCTCCACTTT. The full variable domain, with the rest looked up from reference TRBV5-1 and TRBJ1-6, is KAGVTQTPRYLIKTRGQQVTLSCSPISGHRSVSWYQQTPGQGLQFLFEYFSETQRNKGNFPGRFSGRQFSNSRSEMNVSTLELGDSALYLCASSLRQGNSPLHFGNGTRLTVT.

The V and J genes are TRBV18 and TRBJ1-2, with TRBD1 matching over 7 bases. Germline V gene lookup returns CDR1 KGHSH and CDR2 LQKENI. CDR3 length equals 16 residues. V was clipped by 4 bases and J by 8 bases; unmatched bases: 16. CDR3 protein: CASSLRGQENLRGYTF. CDR3 nucleotide sequence: TGTGCCAGCTCACTCCGCGGACAGGAAAATTTGAGGGGCTACACCTTC. Supplemented by reference TRBV18 and TRBJ1-2, the full variable domain reads NAGVMQNPRHLVRRRGQEARLRCSPMKGHSHVYWYRQLPEEGLKFMVYLQKENIIDESGMPKERFSAEFPKEGPSILRIQQVVRGDSAAYFCASSLRGQENLRGYTFGSGTRLTVV.

This clone was seen once. The V and J genes are TRBV11-2 and TRBJ2-7, with 9 positions matching TRBD1. Germline loops: CDR1 SGHAT, CDR2 FQNNGV. The CDR3 runs to 14 residues. Trimming took 6 bases from V and 4 from J; bases not matched to a gene: 7. The CDR3 region is CASRIQGARYEQYF. The CDR3 region has the DNA TGTGCCAGCAGGATACAGGGGGCGCGATACGAGCAGTACTTC.

The V call is TRBV24-1, the J call TRBJ1-2; TRBD1 might be the D (5 bases). The CDR3 covers 17 residues. V lost 3 bases and J lost 3, with 19 bases in between. Germline V lookup: CDR1 KGHDR, CDR2 SFDVKD. The CDR3 here is CATSDILQGSFDYGYTF. CDR3 in DNA: TGTGCCACCAGTGATATACTTCAGGGATCCTTCGACTATGGCTACACCTTC.

This clone was found a few times. The chain has TRBV3-1 (or the pseudogene TRBV3-2) and TRBJ1-1; no reliable D call. The V gene's germline CDR1 is LGHDT and CDR2 YNNKEL (reference sequence). The CDR3 length is 13 residues. The V gene lost 3 bases and the J gene lost 4 bases, with 9 bases spanning the gap. The CDR3 sequence: CASSQRVGTEAFF. The CDR3 DNA reads TGTGCCAGCAGCCAGAGGGTGGGCACTGAAGCTTTCTTT.

CDR3 loop: CASKASGGIGTGELFF. Here the CDR3 DNA reads TGTGCCAGCAAGGCTAGCGGGGGTATAGGCACCGGGGAGCTGTTTTTT. The V and J genes are TRBV7-6 and TRBJ2-2; TRBD2 agrees at 10 bases. V was clipped by 7 bases and J by 4 bases; unmatched bases: 9. This CDR3 is 16 amino acids long. Germline-derived CDR1 and CDR2 are SGHVS and FNYEAQ.

The CDR3 region has the DNA TGTGCCAGCAAGTGGGCTGTCTCTAGCACAGATACGCAGTATTTT. Encoded protein: CASKWAVSSTDTQYF. This sequence joins TRBV6-5 and TRBJ2-3, with D unclear. Germline assignment: CDR1 MNHEY and CDR2 SVGAGI. Trimming removed 7 bases from V and 0 bases from J, with 14 bases in between. The CDR3 sequence is 15 residues long.

The chain couples TRBV24-1 to TRBJ1-5; D may be TRBD1 (6 bases). V lost 3 bases and J lost 4, with 15 bases in between. Per the germline V gene, CDR1 is KGHDR and CDR2 is SFDVKD. This CDR3 contains 16 residues. For the CDR3, the DNA is TGTGCCACCAGTGATCCTCGGGTGGGGGCGAATCAGCCCCAGCATTTT. It codes for CATSDPRVGANQPQHF.

A single count supports this clone. The rearrangement links TRBV5-1 to TRBJ1-6; D is unclear. V was shortened by 4 bases and J by 8 bases, with 13 bases between the two germline ends. The germline V gene encodes CDR1 SGHRS and CDR2 YFSETQ. The CDR3 has 14 residues. CDR3 bases: TGCGCCAGCAGCCACGGGTCTAGAGATTCACCCCTCCACTTT. It is translated as CASSHGSRDSPLHF.

This chain links TRBV27 with TRBJ2-3, with 10 positions matching TRBD2. Germline values: CDR1 MNHEY, CDR2 SMNVEV (reference sequence). The CDR3 has 16 residues. Trimming at V came to 1 base and at J to 6 bases, leaving 7 bases not matched to a gene. The CDR3 nucleotides are TGTGCCAGCAGTTTATGGCCTAGCGGGGGTGCTGATACGCAGTATTTT. Translating gives CASSLWPSGGADTQYF.

The chain recombines TRBV12-3 or TRBV12-4 with TRBJ2-2; no firm D call. The CDR3 runs 12 residues. The V and J ends lost 6 bases and 3 bases respectively, with 5 bases between them. CDR3 loop: CASSRDTGELFF. Written as DNA, the CDR3 is TGTGCCAGCAGCCGAGACACCGGGGAGCTGTTTTTT.

CDR3 sequence: CASSLANHRYTF. CDR3 DNA sequence: TGTGCCAGCAGTTTAGCAAATCATCGCTACACCTTC. The rearrangement joins TRBV12-3 or TRBV12-4 to TRBJ1-2; D gene uncertain. The CDR3 is 12 residues long. Trimming stripped 0 bases from V and 9 bases from J, with 8 bases between.

The chain carries TRBV19 and TRBJ1-4, with D tentatively TRBD1 (6 bases). Trimming took 7 bases from V and 8 from J, leaving 11 bases between them. Germline assignment: CDR1 LNHDA and CDR2 SQIVND (reference sequence). This CDR3 has 12 amino acids. The CDR3 protein is CASIGGAEKLFF. The DNA for the CDR3 is TGTGCCAGTATAGGGGGAGCAGAAAAACTGTTTTTT.

The J gene is TRBJ1-1, the V gene TRBV6-4; TRBD1 might be the D (6 bases). V lost 6 bases to trimming and J lost 0 bases, with 8 bases between them. The CDR3 spans 13 residues. CDR1 and CDR2 (germline): MRHNA, SNTAGT. The CDR3 sequence: CASSGQLNTEAFF. CDR3 sequence (DNA): TGTGCCAGCAGCGGACAGTTGAACACTGAAGCTTTCTTT.

A few counts support this clone. The chain joins TRBV30 to TRBJ1-5; 8 positions agree with TRBD1. With V trimmed by 2 bases and J by 4 bases, 1 base remained unmatched. In germline, CDR1 is GTSNPN, CDR2 SVGIG (reference sequence). The CDR3 is 13 residues long. The CDR3, as DNA: TGTGCCTGGAGTAGGGACAGGAATCAGCCCCAGCATTTT. Its protein product is CAWSRDRNQPQHF.

The gene calls are TRBV19 and TRBJ1-1; 8 bases line up with TRBD1. Germline CDR1 LNHDA, CDR2 SQIVND (reference sequence). The CDR3 covers 13 residues. The ends lost 7 bases at V and 7 bases at J; junction bases unmatched: 8. This chain's CDR3 is CASTYDRGGEAFF. The CDR3 DNA reads as TGTGCCAGTACTTACGACAGGGGAGGTGAAGCTTTCTTT.

CDR3 sequence: CASSQDARTGYGYTF. In DNA form, the CDR3 reads TGCGCCAGCAGCCAAGATGCCCGGACAGGCTATGGCTACACCTTC. The chain joins TRBV4-3 to TRBJ1-2, with 7 bases that match TRBD1. The CDR3 has 15 residues. The junction had 5 bases not matched to a gene; V was cut back by 0 bases and J by 4 bases. Looked up from germline, CDR1 is LGHNA and CDR2 is YSLEER.